One and the same sample provided the 26 T cell receptor beta chains below, sequenced in a study of CD8 T cells in Susac syndrome. cDNA came from about 0.5 to 1 ug RNA primed by random hexamers. TCRdb independently ran MiXCR on the immunoSEQ multiplex PCR reads; one entry per CDR3 protein. In the table there are about 300,000 distinct CDR3 sequences, around 90% of which are singletons. Sequencing used CD4+ T cells from PBMCs. The receptors stem from a human donor with multiple sclerosis.

This chain joins TRBV19 and TRBJ1-2; a weak D match, TRBD1 (6 bases). The CDR3 consists of 14 residues. Trimming pared 6 bases from V and 5 bases from J, leaving 16 bases between. Germline CDR1 is LNHDA and CDR2 is SQIVND (reference sequence). CDR3: CASSRWDMGYGYTF. The DNA for the CDR3 is TGTGCCAGTAGCCGTTGGGACATGGGATATGGCTACACCTTC. Together with reference TRBV19 and TRBJ1-2, the CDR3 gives the full variable domain: DGGITQSPKYLFRKEGQNVTLSCEQNLNHDAMYWYRQDPGQGLRLIYYSQIVNDFQKGDIAEGYSVSREKKESFPLTVTSAQKNPTAFYLCASSRWDMGYGYTFGSGTRLTVV.

V is TRBV7-2 and J is TRBJ1-6; maybe TRBD1 (5 bases). Deletions cut 4 bases from V and 9 bases from J, with 10 bases between. This CDR3 is 13 amino acids long. Germline V gene data show CDR1 as SGHTA and CDR2 as FQGNSA. The CDR3 protein is CASSSRQSSPLHF. CDR3 coding DNA: TGTGCCAGCAGCTCCCGACAGAGTTCACCCCTCCACTTT. Variable domain in full (rest from reference TRBV7-2 and TRBJ1-6): GAGVSQSPSNKVTEKGKDVELRCDPISGHTALYWYRQSLGQGLEFLIYFQGNSAPDKSGLPSDRFSAERTGGSVSTLTIQRTQQEDSAVYLCASSSRQSSPLHFGNGTRLTVT.

The chain combines TRBV12-3 or TRBV12-4 with TRBJ2-1, with D perhaps TRBD2 (6 bases). The germline V and J ends were trimmed by 2 bases and 7 bases, with 12 bases remaining between them. The CDR3 has 14 residues. CDR3 sequence (DNA): TGTGCCAGCAGTTTACCGGGACTGACTAATGAGCAGTTCTTC. Translating it yields CASSLPGLTNEQFF.

This chain joins TRBV20-1 and TRBJ1-4; maybe TRBD1 (5 bases). The CDR3 runs 13 residues. V lost 4 bases and J lost 4, with 10 bases in between. Germline V gives CDR1 DFQATT, CDR2 SNEGSKA (reference sequence). Written as DNA, the CDR3 is TGCAGTGCTATAGGGGAGCTTAATGAAAAACTGTTTTTT. Amino acid sequence: CSAIGELNEKLFF.

This chain uses TRBV2 with TRBJ1-1; D is possibly TRBD1 (5 bases). The CDR3 is made up of 15 amino acids. V was trimmed by 6 bases and J by 5 bases, leaving 19 bases between them. The germline gives CDR1 SNHLY, CDR2 FYNNEI. Here the CDR3 reads CASSLMGVGKTEAFF. The CDR3 DNA reads as TGTGCCAGCAGCCTTATGGGGGTAGGCAAGACTGAAGCTTTCTTT.

The chain is built from TRBV29-1 and TRBJ2-5, with 7 nucleotides matching TRBD2. V gave up 4 bases and J gave up 5 bases; unmatched junction bases: 13. This CDR3 region has 15 residues. CDR1 SQVTM and CDR2 ANQGSEA come from the germline V gene. The CDR3 loop reads CSVGVAGFTGETQYF. DNA for the CDR3: TGCAGCGTTGGGGTAGCGGGCTTTACTGGGGAGACCCAGTACTTC.

This clonotype was seen only a few times. V gene TRBV27 combines with J gene TRBJ1-1, with TRBD1 as a possible D gene (6 bases). CDR1 and CDR2 (germline): MNHEY, SMNVEV (reference sequence). CDR3 length: 11 residues. V gave up 6 bases and J gave up 8 bases, with 10 bases separating them. For the CDR3, the DNA is TGTGCCAGCAGCCAGGGGTCGGAAGCTTTCTTT. It specifies CASSQGSEAFF.

The chain is built from TRBV5-1 and TRBJ2-7, with TRBD2 identical over 9 bases. The trim removed 1 base at V and 7 bases at J, leaving 15 bases unmatched. The CDR3 runs to 17 residues. CDR1 and CDR2 (germline): SGHRS, YFSETQ. The CDR3 sequence: CASSLSTASGVPLEQYF. In nucleotides, the CDR3 is TGCGCCAGCAGCTTGTCTACGGCTAGCGGGGTCCCTCTGGAGCAGTACTTC.

V is TRBV9 and J is TRBJ2-7; 7 bases line up with TRBD1. Germline V gene sequence: CDR1 SGDLS, CDR2 YYNGEE. The CDR3 sequence is 16 residues long. The junction had 12 bases not matched to a gene; V was cut back by 4 bases and J by 2 bases. The CDR3 sequence is CASSPRWTGTTYEQYF. The CDR3 coding sequence is TGTGCCAGCAGCCCCCGTTGGACAGGCACTACCTACGAGCAGTACTTC.

The rearrangement links TRBV30 to TRBJ2-1; 8 bases are a match to TRBD2. CDR3 length: 15 residues. From germline, CDR1 is GTSNPN and CDR2 SVGIG (reference sequence). V was clipped by 0 bases and J by 9 bases; unmatched bases: 10. CDR3: CAWSVSGLGRGEQFF. CDR3 DNA: TGTGCCTGGAGTGTTTCGGGACTAGGAAGGGGTGAGCAGTTCTTC.

Concerning this clonotype: Mismatch with germline at one junction end may stem from a read error. This rearrangement joins TRBV5-1 to TRBJ2-7; no clear D. The CDR3 runs to 14 residues. CDR1 is SGHRS and CDR2 is YFSETQ in the germline V gene. The CDR3 region has the DNA TGCGCCGGCAGCTTAGAACAGCCCACCTACGAGCAGTACTTC. As protein: CAGSLEQPTYEQYF.

This chain connects TRBV14 to TRBJ2-1; TRBD2 agrees at 9 bases. V gave up 4 bases and J gave up 10 bases; unmatched junction bases: 8. Germline CDR1 SGHDN, CDR2 FVKESK. The CDR3 totals 14 residues. In DNA, the CDR3 is TGTGCCAGCAGCCGCAACCCCACTAGCGGGGAGCAGTTCTTC. This translates into CASSRNPTSGEQFF.

The chain recombines TRBV4-1 with TRBJ2-5; 7 positions match TRBD1. Per the germline V gene, CDR1 is MGHRA and CDR2 is YSYEKL. There are 16 residues in the CDR3. J lost 5 bases, V lost 1 base, and 10 bases had no gene match. The CDR3 DNA is TGCGCCAGCAGCCAAGGGACAGGCCCGATCGGGGAGACCCAGTACTTC. The encoded protein is CASSQGTGPIGETQYF.

This chain links TRBV2 with TRBJ2-1; D perhaps matches TRBD2 (6 bases). The CDR3 is made up of 14 amino acids. V dropped 4 bases and J dropped 5 bases, with 12 bases sitting between them. From germline, CDR1 is SNHLY and CDR2 FYNNEI. The CDR3 is CASSGKRADNEQFF. CDR3 nucleotide sequence: TGTGCCAGCAGTGGGAAGCGGGCCGACAATGAGCAGTTCTTC. Looking up the rest from reference TRBV2 and TRBJ2-1 gives the full variable domain: EPEVTQTPSHQVTQMGQEVILRCVPISNHLYFYWYRQILGQKVEFLVSFYNNEISEKSEIFDDQFSVERPDGSNFTLKIRSTKLEDSAMYFCASSGKRADNEQFFGPGTRLTVL.

The rearrangement uses TRBV20-1 and TRBJ2-5, with 13 bases that match TRBD2. The CDR3 loop spans 14 amino acids. Germline-derived CDR1 and CDR2 are DFQATT and SNEGSKA (reference sequence). The trim removed 5 bases at V and 3 bases at J, leaving 3 bases unmatched. The CDR3 coding sequence is TGCAGTGCTGGACTAGCGGGAGCCAAAGAGACCCAGTACTTC. Translation gives CSAGLAGAKETQYF.

The chain combines TRBV29-1 with TRBJ2-5; D is possibly TRBD2 (5 bases). This CDR3 has 13 residues. CDR1 SQVTM and CDR2 ANQGSEA come from the germline V gene. The V gene lost 4 bases and the J gene lost 5 bases, with 14 bases spanning the gap. The CDR3 loop is CSVGENPPETQYF. CDR3 nucleotide sequence: TGCAGCGTTGGGGAGAACCCTCCGGAGACCCAGTACTTC.

This chain joins TRBV6-2 or TRBV6-3 and TRBJ2-7, with D unclear. Germline CDR1 MNHEY, CDR2 SVGEGT. There are 12 residues in the CDR3. The V and J ends lost 0 bases and 3 bases respectively, with 3 bases between them. The CDR3 sequence is CASSYSFYEQYF. CDR3 coding DNA: TGTGCCAGCAGTTACTCGTTCTACGAGCAGTACTTC.

The V gene is TRBV7-9, the J gene TRBJ1-2, with D possibly matching TRBD1 (5 bases). The germline CDR1 and CDR2 sequences are SEHNR and FQNEAQ (reference sequence). The CDR3 spans 16 residues. V shed 5 bases and J shed 8 bases, with 24 bases lying between them. The CDR3 region has the DNA TGTGCCAGCAGCCAGGATTGGGACCTCCGAGGCGGCGGCTACACCTTC. Protein sequence: CASSQDWDLRGGGYTF.

This chain uses TRBV12-3 or TRBV12-4 with TRBJ1-2; no clear D gene. V lost 6 bases to trimming and J lost 0 bases, with 8 bases between them. The CDR3 is made up of 13 amino acids. This chain's CDR3 is CASRAGANYGYTF. In nucleotides, the CDR3 is TGTGCCAGCAGGGCCGGGGCTAACTATGGCTACACCTTC.

J is TRBJ1-2 and V is TRBV2; TRBD1 might be the D (5 bases). The CDR3 length is 13 residues. The V and J ends lost 3 bases and 1 base respectively, with 6 bases between them. Germline CDR1 reads SNHLY; CDR2 reads FYNNEI. The CDR3 nucleotides are TGTGCCAGCAGTGAGGGGGGTAACTATGGCTACACCTTC. It yields the protein CASSEGGNYGYTF.

This chain connects TRBV12-3 or TRBV12-4 to TRBJ2-7; 7 bases are a match to TRBD1. The V segment lost 3 bases and the J segment 3 bases; nucleotides outside the gene matches: 8. The CDR3 is 15 residues long. This CDR3 is CASSFNRGLNYEQYF. CDR3 nucleotide sequence: TGTGCCAGCAGTTTCAACAGGGGATTGAACTACGAGCAGTACTTC.

This clonotype was counted between two and nine times. The V call is TRBV5-1, the J call TRBJ1-3; D gene unclear. This CDR3 is 16 amino acids long. V was clipped by 0 bases and J by 2 bases, with 12 bases between them. Per the germline V gene, CDR1 is SGHRS and CDR2 is YFSETQ. CDR3 coding DNA: TGCGCCAGCAGCTTGGCGGTGGCAGTTGCTGGAAACACCATATATTTT. Protein product: CASSLAVAVAGNTIYF.

This clonotype was observed a few times. The V call is TRBV19, the J call TRBJ2-5; D unresolved. CDR3 length: 11 residues. Deletions cut 7 bases from V and 5 bases from J, with 8 bases between. CDR1 and CDR2 (germline): LNHDA, SQIVND (reference sequence). The CDR3 DNA reads as TGTGCCAGTATGTCCGGGGAGACCCAGTACTTC. Its protein product is CASMSGETQYF.

This clonotype was seen a few times. This rearrangement joins TRBV12-3 or TRBV12-4 to TRBJ1-2; no firm D call. The CDR3 extends over 12 amino acids. Trimming took off 2 bases at V and 3 bases at J, with 4 bases between the two ends. In DNA form, the CDR3 reads TGTGCCAGCAGTTTAATTGACTATGGCTACACCTTC. Protein product: CASSLIDYGYTF.

The V gene is TRBV6-6, the J gene TRBJ2-7, with 8 bases aligning to TRBD1. Germline CDR1 is MNHNY and CDR2 is SVGAGI (reference sequence). This CDR3 is 15 amino acids long. Losses at the gene ends were 4 bases for V and 3 bases for J; bases not matched to a gene: 8. CDR3 in DNA: TGTGCCAGCAGTTCCGAGACAGGGGCCCTCTACGAGCAGTACTTC. Its translation is CASSSETGALYEQYF.

This clonotype came up once. The genes are TRBV2 and TRBJ2-3, with TRBD1 matching over 9 bases. CDR3 length: 14 residues. Germline CDR1 is SNHLY and CDR2 is FYNNEI. Germline trimming cut 6 bases from V and 5 bases from J; bases unmatched to any gene: 6. CDR3 coding DNA: TGTGCCAGCAGCCGGGACAGGGTTGTAGATACGCAGTATTTT. Its translation is CASSRDRVVDTQYF.